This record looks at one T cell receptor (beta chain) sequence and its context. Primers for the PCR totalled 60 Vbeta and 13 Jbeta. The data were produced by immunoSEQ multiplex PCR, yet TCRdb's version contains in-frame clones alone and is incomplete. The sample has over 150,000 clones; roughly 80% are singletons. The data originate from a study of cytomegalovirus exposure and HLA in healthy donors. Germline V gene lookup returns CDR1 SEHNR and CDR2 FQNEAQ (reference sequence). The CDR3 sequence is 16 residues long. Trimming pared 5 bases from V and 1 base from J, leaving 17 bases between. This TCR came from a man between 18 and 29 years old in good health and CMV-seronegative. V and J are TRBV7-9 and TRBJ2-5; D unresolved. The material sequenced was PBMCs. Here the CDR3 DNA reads TGTGCCAGCAGCCCCCCGTTGGGCAGGTCCCAAGAGACCCAGTACTTC. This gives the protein CASSPPLGRSQETQYF.